These 6 T cell receptor beta chains were all obtained from the same sample, sequenced in a study of T-cell memory formation after mild COVID-19. TCRdb processed the 5' RACE reads anew with MiXCR; each CDR3 protein has one entry. The sample has a few hundred thousand distinct CDR3 sequences, 7% to 10% seen once. What was sequenced was PBMCs or a T cell subset sorted from them (not recorded which). The receptors shown here come from a man in his late teens or twenties who had mild COVID-19 (a few samples of this study predate the infection). Cell type and time point are not known.

This clonotype was counted only a few times. CDR3 region: CASRVRTGASGDYGYTF. The CDR3 nucleotides read TGCGCCAGCAGGGTGAGGACAGGGGCGTCAGGTGACTATGGCTACACCTTC. The genes are TRBV5-1 and TRBJ1-2; 9 bases match TRBD1. Unmatched junction bases numbered 14, after V lost 5 bases and J lost 3 bases. Germline V gene sequence: CDR1 SGHRS, CDR2 YFSETQ. CDR3 length: 17 residues.

This clonotype occurred many times. A clone one base away is much larger, so this may be a read error. V and J are TRBV7-2 and TRBJ2-5; D not resolved. The CDR3 spans 11 residues. Germline CDR1 SGHTA, CDR2 FQGNSA. V was trimmed by 6 bases and J by 1 base, leaving 3 bases between them. The CDR3 here is CASRFQETQYF. For the CDR3, the DNA is TGTGCCAGCAGGTTCCAAGAGACCCAGTACTTC.

CDR3 sequence: CASSQQDPPYF. Here the CDR3 DNA reads TGTGCCAGCAGCCAACAGGACCCCCCTTACTTC. The chain is built from TRBV3-1 and TRBJ2-5; D uncertain. The CDR3 loop spans 11 amino acids. Germline loops: CDR1 LGHDT, CDR2 YNNKEL (reference sequence). V gave up 2 bases and J gave up 14 bases, with 12 bases separating them.

The V call is TRBV20-1, the J call TRBJ2-5; tentatively, D is TRBD1 (6 bases). CDR1 and CDR2 from the germline V gene are DFQATT and SNEGSKA (reference sequence). This CDR3 contains 15 residues. Trimming pared 1 base from V and 5 bases from J, leaving 17 bases between. The chain's CDR3 is CSARGHREQPETQYF. Written as DNA, the CDR3 is TGCAGTGCTAGAGGGCACAGGGAACAGCCCGAGACCCAGTACTTC.

The rearrangement uses TRBV6-5 and TRBJ1-1; TRBD1 is a possible D gene (6 bases). CDR3 length equals 14 residues. CDR1 and CDR2 (germline): MNHEY, SVGAGI. Trimming left V 5 bases short and J 0 bases short, with 10 bases between. Here the CDR3 reads CASSRQAVNTEAFF. Here the CDR3 DNA reads TGTGCCAGCAGTAGACAGGCGGTGAACACTGAAGCTTTCTTT.

The V and J genes are TRBV6-2 or TRBV6-3 and TRBJ2-5, with TRBD1 as a possible D gene (5 bases). CDR3 length equals 13 residues. CDR1 is MNHEY, CDR2 SVGEGT, per germline. With 10 bases removed from V and 3 bases from J, the gap between germline ends came to 15 bases. The CDR3 protein is CATSLTVEETQYF. DNA of the CDR3: TGTGCCACGTCGCTGACAGTTGAAGAGACCCAGTACTTC.